These T cell receptor beta chains were read from a single sample in a study of cytomegalovirus exposure and HLA in healthy donors. Libraries were prepared by immunoSEQ multiplex PCR; TCRdb keeps only in-frame clonotypes and omits some of them. The repertoire includes under 200,000 clones, around 74% of them detected once, and around 3.2% sits in the top ten. Sequencing was done on a sample of PBMCs. These receptors were taken from a female donor in good health and CMV-seronegative. Each CDR3 is given with its conserved first and last residue. A D gene is named only where the DNA matches it firmly. Clone size is shown for a subset of rows, as once, few, many or a class of expanded clone.

CDR3nt: TGTGCCAGCAGTGAAAAATTCGGACGGGAAAGGTCTGGAAACACCATATATTTT; CDR3aa: CASSEKFGRERSGNTIYF; v_gene: TRBV6-1; d_gene: .; len: 18; j_gene: TRBJ1-3; abundance: .
CDR3nt: TGTGCCAGCGGGCCGGGGACAGGGGGGTTTAGAAGCAATCAGCCCCAGCATTTT; CDR3aa: CASGPGTGGFRSNQPQHF; v_gene: TRBV19; d_gene: TRBD1; len: 18; j_gene: TRBJ1-5; abundance: .
CDR3nt: TGTGCCAGCAGCTCAGGACAGGGCCGACCCTACGAGCAGTACTTC; CDR3aa: CASSSGQGRPYEQYF; v_gene: TRBV7-9; d_gene: TRBD1; len: 15; j_gene: TRBJ2-7; abundance: .
CDR3nt: TGCGCCAGCGGGACTAGCGGGATCGATACGCAGTATTTT; CDR3aa: CASGTSGIDTQYF; v_gene: TRBV5-1; d_gene: TRBD2; len: 13; j_gene: TRBJ2-3; abundance: .
CDR3nt: TGTGCCAGCAGCCCCGGGGCCGGGGAGCTGTTTTTT; CDR3aa: CASSPGAGELFF; v_gene: TRBV5-5; d_gene: .; len: 12; j_gene: TRBJ2-2; abundance: .
CDR3nt: TGTGCCAGCAGCTCGGGACAGGGAGATGGCTACACCTTC; CDR3aa: CASSSGQGDGYTF; v_gene: TRBV28; d_gene: TRBD1; len: 13; j_gene: TRBJ1-2; abundance: .
CDR3nt: TGTGCCAGCAGACTAGGGTATGAGCAGTTCTTC; CDR3aa: CASRLGYEQFF; v_gene: TRBV2; d_gene: .; len: 11; j_gene: TRBJ2-1; abundance: few
CDR3nt: TGTGCCAGCAGCCAATGGGCGGAGACCCAGTACTTC; CDR3aa: CASSQWAETQYF; v_gene: TRBV14; d_gene: .; len: 12; j_gene: TRBJ2-5; abundance: .
CDR3nt: TGTGCCAGCAGTTCGGGACAGGGGGCCCAATCGCGGCCCCAGCATTTT; CDR3aa: CASSSGQGAQSRPQHF; v_gene: TRBV6-6; d_gene: TRBD1; len: 16; j_gene: TRBJ1-5; abundance: .
CDR3nt: TGTGCCAGCTCCGCAGGGGGCGGCCATCAGCCCCAGCATTTT; CDR3aa: CASSAGGGHQPQHF; v_gene: TRBV28; d_gene: TRBD1; len: 14; j_gene: TRBJ1-5; abundance: .
CDR3nt: TGTGCCAGCAGTTACTCCCGAAGCGGGGATGGCTACACCTTC; CDR3aa: CASSYSRSGDGYTF; v_gene: TRBV6-5; d_gene: .; len: 14; j_gene: TRBJ1-2; abundance: .
CDR3nt: TGTGCCAGCAGTTACGCACGCACAGTGTCCTACGAGCAGTACTTC; CDR3aa: CASSYARTVSYEQYF; v_gene: TRBV6-5; d_gene: .; len: 15; j_gene: TRBJ2-7; abundance: .
CDR3nt: TGTGCCAGCAGCCGAGCGGGAGAGTCCTACAATGAGCAGTTCTTC; CDR3aa: CASSRAGESYNEQFF; v_gene: TRBV6-5; d_gene: TRBD2; len: 15; j_gene: TRBJ2-1; abundance: .
CDR3nt: TGTGCCAGCAGCTTGGGGCAGGGGGCACTCCCGGGGGGGCAGTTCTTC; CDR3aa: CASSLGQGALPGGQFF; v_gene: TRBV5-4; d_gene: .; len: 16; j_gene: TRBJ2-1; abundance: .
CDR3nt: TGCGCCAGCAGCTTCGCGGACAGAGTCACCGGGGAGCTGTTTTTT; CDR3aa: CASSFADRVTGELFF; v_gene: TRBV5-1; d_gene: .; len: 15; j_gene: TRBJ2-2; abundance: .
CDR3nt: TGTGCCAGCAGCCCCGGGGGGAGAGGATCAGATACGCAGTATTTT; CDR3aa: CASSPGGRGSDTQYF; v_gene: TRBV7-3; d_gene: TRBD2; len: 15; j_gene: TRBJ2-3; abundance: .
CDR3nt: TGTGCCAGCTCATACTACGGACAGGGGAATAATTCACCCCTCCACTTT; CDR3aa: CASSYYGQGNNSPLHF; v_gene: TRBV18; d_gene: TRBD1; len: 16; j_gene: TRBJ1-6; abundance: .
CDR3nt: TGTGCCAGCCGCGGGCAGCCGAACACTGAAGCTTTCTTT; CDR3aa: CASRGQPNTEAFF; v_gene: TRBV18; d_gene: .; len: 13; j_gene: TRBJ1-1; abundance: .